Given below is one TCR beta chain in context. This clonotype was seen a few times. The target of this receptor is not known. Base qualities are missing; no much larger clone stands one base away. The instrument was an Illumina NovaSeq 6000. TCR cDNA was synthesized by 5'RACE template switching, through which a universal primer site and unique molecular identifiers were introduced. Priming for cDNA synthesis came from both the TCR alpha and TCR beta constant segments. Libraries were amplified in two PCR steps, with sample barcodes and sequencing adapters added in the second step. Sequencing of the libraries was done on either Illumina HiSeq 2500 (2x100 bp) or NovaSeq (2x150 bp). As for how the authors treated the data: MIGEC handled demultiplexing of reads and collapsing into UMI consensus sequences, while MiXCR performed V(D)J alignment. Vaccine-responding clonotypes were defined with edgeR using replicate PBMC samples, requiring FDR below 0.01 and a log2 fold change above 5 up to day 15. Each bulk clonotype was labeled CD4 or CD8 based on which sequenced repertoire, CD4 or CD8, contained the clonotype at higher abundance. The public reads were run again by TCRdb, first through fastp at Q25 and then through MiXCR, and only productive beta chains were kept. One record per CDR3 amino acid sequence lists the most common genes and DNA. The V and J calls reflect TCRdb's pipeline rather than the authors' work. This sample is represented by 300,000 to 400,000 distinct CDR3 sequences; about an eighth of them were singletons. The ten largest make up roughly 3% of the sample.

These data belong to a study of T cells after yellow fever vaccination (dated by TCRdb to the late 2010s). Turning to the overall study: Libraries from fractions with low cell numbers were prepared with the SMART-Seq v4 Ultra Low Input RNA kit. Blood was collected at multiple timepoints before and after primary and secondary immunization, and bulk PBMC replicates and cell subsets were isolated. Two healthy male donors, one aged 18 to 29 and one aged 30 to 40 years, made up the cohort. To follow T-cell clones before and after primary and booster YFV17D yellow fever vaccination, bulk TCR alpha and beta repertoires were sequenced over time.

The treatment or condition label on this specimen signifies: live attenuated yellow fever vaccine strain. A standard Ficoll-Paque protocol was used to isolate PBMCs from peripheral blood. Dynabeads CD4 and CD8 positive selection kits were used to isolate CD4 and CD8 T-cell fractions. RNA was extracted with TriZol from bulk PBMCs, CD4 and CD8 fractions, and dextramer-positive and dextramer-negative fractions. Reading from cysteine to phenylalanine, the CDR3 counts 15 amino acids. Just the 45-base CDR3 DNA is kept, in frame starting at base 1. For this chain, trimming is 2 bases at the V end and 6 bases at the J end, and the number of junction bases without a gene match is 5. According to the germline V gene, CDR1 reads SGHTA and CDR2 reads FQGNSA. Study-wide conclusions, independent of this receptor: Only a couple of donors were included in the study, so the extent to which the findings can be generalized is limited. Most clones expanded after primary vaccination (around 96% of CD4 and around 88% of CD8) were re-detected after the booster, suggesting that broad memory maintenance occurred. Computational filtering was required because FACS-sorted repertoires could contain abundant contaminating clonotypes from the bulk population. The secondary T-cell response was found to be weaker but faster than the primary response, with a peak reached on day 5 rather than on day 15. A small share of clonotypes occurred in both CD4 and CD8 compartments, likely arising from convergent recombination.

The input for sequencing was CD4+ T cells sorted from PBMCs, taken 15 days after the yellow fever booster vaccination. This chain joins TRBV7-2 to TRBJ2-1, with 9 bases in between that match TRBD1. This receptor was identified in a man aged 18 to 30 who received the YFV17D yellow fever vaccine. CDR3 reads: CASSLTGQGFNEQFF. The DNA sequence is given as TGTGCCAGCAGCTTAACGGGACAGGGTTTCAATGAGCAGTTCTTC.